A selection of T cell receptor beta chains follows, all from one sample in a study of blood T cells in healthy people across ages. TCRdb passed the 5' RACE reads through MiXCR, listing each CDR3 protein once. The sample has 650,000 to 700,000 distinct CDR3 sequences; approximately 30% are singletons. The sequencing sample was made of blood. The receptors originated from a woman older than 75 in good health. CDR3s include the opening cysteine and the closing phenylalanine or tryptophan. A D gene is named only where the DNA matches it firmly. Part of the rows lack a size; the others show once, few, many or a class for expanded clones.

d_call	v_call	j_call	clone_size	cdr3_aa	cdr3_nt
.	TRBV7-9	TRBJ2-1	few	CASSCSSSYNEQFF	TGTGCCAGCAGCTGCTCCAGCTCCTACAATGAGCAGTTCTTC
.	TRBV6-2/TRBV6-3	TRBJ2-2	.	CASSYRDFAGELFF	TGTGCCAGCAGTTACCGGGACTTCGCCGGGGAGCTGTTTTTT
.	TRBV5-1	TRBJ2-5	.	CASSLGTTYNEQYF	TGCGCCAGCAGCTTGGGGACTACCTACAATGAGCAGTACTTC
.	TRBV4-2	TRBJ1-2	many	CASSQLGLTDYGYTF	TGTGCCAGCAGCCAATTGGGGCTGACGGACTATGGCTACACCTTC
.	TRBV27	TRBJ1-1	few	CASTLRAGSTEAFF	TGTGCCAGCACCTTGCGGGCTGGAAGCACTGAAGCTTTCTTT
.	TRBV20-1	TRBJ2-7	.	CSARDAVTYEQYF	TGCAGTGCTAGAGACGCCGTGACCTACGAGCAGTACTTC
TRBD2	TRBV3-1	TRBJ2-1	many	CASSQDKAGGRNEQFF	TGTGCCAGCAGCCAAGATAAAGCGGGGGGGCGGAATGAGCAGTTCTTC
.	TRBV25-1	TRBJ2-1	.	CASTRDATYNEQFF	TGTGCCAGCACCCGGGACGCTACCTACAATGAGCAGTTCTTC
.	TRBV6-5	TRBJ2-4	many	CASSYSGGKNIQYF	TGTGCCAGCAGTTACTCAGGGGGCAAAAACATTCAGTACTTC
.	TRBV28	TRBJ2-5	few	CASRTRGGGQETQYF	TGTGCCAGCAGAACCCGGGGTGGCGGCCAAGAGACCCAGTACTTC
.	TRBV11-2	TRBJ2-1	many	CASSLRGQSRTGDEQFF	TGTGCCAGCAGCCTGAGAGGACAGTCCAGGACGGGCGATGAGCAGTTCTTC
TRBD1	TRBV20-1	TRBJ2-7	.	CSAHHRGKGYEQYF	TGCAGTGCTCACCACAGGGGAAAGGGCTACGAGCAGTACTTC
.	TRBV7-2	TRBJ2-6	once	CASSLDMANVLTF	TGTGCCAGCAGCTTAGATATGGCCAACGTCCTGACTTTC
TRBD2	TRBV20-1	TRBJ2-7	few	CSAREASGVYEQYF	TGCAGTGCTAGAGAGGCTAGCGGGGTCTACGAGCAGTACTTC
TRBD2	TRBV5-1	TRBJ2-3	.	CAGSLIIAGDSTDTQYF	TGCGCCGGCAGCTTAATCATAGCGGGGGATAGCACAGATACGCAGTATTTT
.	TRBV12-3/TRBV12-4	TRBJ1-4	.	CASSPGRSNEKLFF	TGTGCCAGCAGTCCGGGACGGAGTAATGAAAAACTGTTTTTT
.	TRBV5-4	TRBJ2-6	many	CASSLDAGSGANVLTF	TGTGCCAGCAGCTTGGACGCCGGCTCTGGGGCCAACGTCCTGACTTTC
.	TRBV5-4	TRBJ1-2	many	CASRDRRGGDYGYTF	TGTGCCAGCAGGGATCGCAGGGGCGGTGACTATGGCTACACCTTC
TRBD1	TRBV29-1	TRBJ2-7	.	CSVRDSSSYEQYF	TGCAGCGTCCGGGACAGTAGCTCCTACGAGCAGTACTTC
TRBD2	TRBV4-1	TRBJ2-5	many	CASSQGVAGIQETQYF	TGCGCCAGCAGCCAAGGGGTAGCGGGGATACAAGAGACCCAGTACTTC